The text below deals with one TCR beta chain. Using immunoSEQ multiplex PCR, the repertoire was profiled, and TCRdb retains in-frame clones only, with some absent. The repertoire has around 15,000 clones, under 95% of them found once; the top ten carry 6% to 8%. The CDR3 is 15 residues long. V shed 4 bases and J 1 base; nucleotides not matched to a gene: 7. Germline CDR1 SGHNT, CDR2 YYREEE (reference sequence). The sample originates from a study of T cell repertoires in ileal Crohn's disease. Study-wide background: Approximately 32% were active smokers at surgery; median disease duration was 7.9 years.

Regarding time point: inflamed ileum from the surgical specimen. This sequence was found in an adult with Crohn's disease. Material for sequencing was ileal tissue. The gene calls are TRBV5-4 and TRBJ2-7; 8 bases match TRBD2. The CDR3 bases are TGTGCCAGCAGCCCAGCGGGAGTGCCTTCCTACGAGCAGTACTTC. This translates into CASSPAGVPSYEQYF.